The following is a TCR beta chain sequence with its context. Its antigen is not identified. CDR3 length: 14 residues. Trimming shortened V by 2 bases and J by 3 bases, and 9 bases separated the two germline ends. A TCRbeta library incorporating unique molecular identifiers was prepared. TCRdb analysed the PCR reads with MiXCR anew, one entry per CDR3 protein. Of approximately 650,000 distinct CDR3 sequences listed, around 14% were seen once; the top ten hold approximately 0.8%. The data stem from a study of T-cell reconstitution after alpha-beta-depleted transplantation in children. Study-wide points: Where alpha-beta T cells came from about two months after transplant was reportedly several hundred expanded graft clones. The main origin of T-cell counts and diversity one year after transplant was newly produced T cells.

The clonotype comes from a girl aged 2-10 years with congenital amegakaryocytic thrombocytopenia, due to receive a stem cell transplant. The rearrangement joins TRBV12-3 or TRBV12-4 to TRBJ2-3; D is ambiguous. Sequenced material: PBMCs, taken before TCRalphabeta/CD19-depleted stem cell transplant. This CDR3 reads CASSLWQGTDTQYF. CDR3 nucleotides: TGTGCCAGCAGTTTATGGCAAGGGACAGATACGCAGTATTTT.